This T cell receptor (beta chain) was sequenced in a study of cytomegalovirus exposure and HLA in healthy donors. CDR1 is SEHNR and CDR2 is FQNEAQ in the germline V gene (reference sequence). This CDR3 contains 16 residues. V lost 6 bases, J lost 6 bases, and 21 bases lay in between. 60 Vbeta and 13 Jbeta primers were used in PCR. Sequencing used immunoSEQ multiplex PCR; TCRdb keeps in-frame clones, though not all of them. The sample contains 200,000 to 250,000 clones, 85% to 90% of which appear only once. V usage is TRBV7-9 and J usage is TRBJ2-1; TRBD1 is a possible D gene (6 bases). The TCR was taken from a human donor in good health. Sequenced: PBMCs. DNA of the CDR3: TGTGCCAGCAGTTCTCGACAGGCCGGCAGGGGCAATGAGCAGTTCTTC. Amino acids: CASSSRQAGRGNEQFF.